The 19 T cell receptor beta chains below were found in one sample sequenced in a study of T cells in localized non-small cell lung cancer. Sequencing used immunoSEQ multiplex PCR; TCRdb keeps in-frame clones, though not all of them. Among 70,000 to 80,000 clones, roughly 91% were seen once, and the ten largest hold under 25%. Sequenced material: peripheral blood, taken before any cancer treatment. These TCRs come from a woman aged 35 to 70 with stage I squamous cell lung carcinoma.

The chain joins TRBV9 to TRBJ2-7; unclear D gene. The V end was cut by 0 bases, the J end by 2 bases, with 12 bases between. CDR1 is SGDLS, CDR2 YYNGEE, per germline. The CDR3 loop spans 15 amino acids. As DNA, the CDR3 is TGTGCCAGCAGCGTAGAGGCCGGCAGCCCCTACGAGCAGTACTTC. Translation gives CASSVEAGSPYEQYF.

This rearrangement joins TRBV27 to TRBJ2-2; D is unclear. The CDR3 loop spans 12 amino acids. CDR1 is MNHEY, CDR2 SMNVEV, per germline (reference sequence). Trimming removed 5 bases at V and 5 bases at J, with 6 bases between. The CDR3 nucleotides are TGTGCCAGCAGTGCTTTAACCGGGGAGCTGTTTTTT. Its protein is CASSALTGELFF.

The chain carries TRBV4-1 and TRBJ2-3; TRBD2 matches 8 bases. V lost 4 bases and J lost 1; bases outside the gene matches: 7. Germline CDR1 reads MGHRA; CDR2 reads YSYEKL. CDR3 length: 16 amino acids. The CDR3 here is CASSLNTGGGTDTQYF. The CDR3 DNA follows: TGCGCCAGCAGCCTCAACACGGGGGGGGGCACAGATACGCAGTATTTT.

The CDR3: CASSPIYSSYNEQFF. CDR3 bases: TGTGCCAGCAGCCCTATATATTCCTCCTACAATGAGCAGTTCTTC. The rearrangement links TRBV7-2 to TRBJ2-1; no firm D call. CDR1 and CDR2 (germline): SGHTA, FQGNSA. The CDR3 is 15 amino acids. Trimming took off 5 bases at V and 0 bases at J, with 11 bases between the two ends.

V gene TRBV23-1 combines with J gene TRBJ2-6, with 7 nucleotides matching TRBD1. TRBV23-1 is marked as an open reading frame, function uncertain. The CDR3 is made up of 18 amino acids. Unmatched junction bases numbered 10, after V lost 5 bases and J lost 0 bases. The CDR3: CASSEGQANFSGANVLTF. The CDR3 DNA sequence: TGCGCCAGCAGTGAAGGACAGGCAAATTTCTCTGGGGCCAACGTCCTGACTTTC.

A single count supports this clone. This chain links TRBV2 with TRBJ2-3, with 13 bases identical to TRBD2. The V segment lost 2 bases and the J segment 9 bases; nucleotides outside the gene matches: 5. This CDR3 comprises 15 residues. Germline CDR1 reads SNHLY; CDR2 reads FYNNEI. CDR3 DNA sequence: TGTGCCAGCAGTGAATTTGGACTAGCGGGGGAGACGCAGTATTTT. Translated: CASSEFGLAGETQYF.

This clone is a singleton in its sample. J is TRBJ2-7 and V is TRBV6-5; 7 bases are shared with TRBD1. There are 13 residues in the CDR3. With V trimmed by 5 bases and J by 6 bases, 7 bases remained unmatched. CDR1 and CDR2 (germline): MNHEY, SVGAGI. The CDR3 DNA is TGTGCCAGCAGTGTCAGGGGGTCGAGCGAGCAGTACTTC. This translates into CASSVRGSSEQYF.

The chain combines TRBV10-3 with TRBJ2-7; 12 nucleotides align to TRBD1. This CDR3 spans 13 amino acids. Trimming cost V 9 bases and J 3 bases; bases outside gene matches: 3. CDR1 is ENHRY and CDR2 is SYGVKD in the germline V gene. CDR3 amino acids: CAMGQGAIYEQYF. CDR3 nucleotide sequence: TGTGCCATGGGACAGGGGGCTATCTACGAGCAGTACTTC.

This chain uses TRBV7-3 with TRBJ2-1, with TRBD2 matching over 8 bases. Germline V gene lookup returns CDR1 SGHTA and CDR2 FQGTGA. Trimming at V came to 5 bases and at J to 0 bases, leaving 6 bases not matched to a gene. The CDR3 contains 16 residues. CDR3 sequence (DNA): TGTGCCAGCAGCCCCTTAGCGGGGAGCTCCTACAATGAGCAGTTCTTC. Amino acid sequence: CASSPLAGSSYNEQFF.

The genes are TRBV2 and TRBJ2-3; maybe TRBD2 (5 bases). This CDR3 comprises 16 residues. CDR1 and CDR2 (germline): SNHLY, FYNNEI. V was cut by 6 bases and J by 0 bases, with 16 bases left in between. The CDR3 DNA follows: TGTGCCAGCAGCCCCCCCGTCTGGACTAGCACAGATACGCAGTATTTT. It codes for CASSPPVWTSTDTQYF.

The V call is TRBV28, the J call TRBJ2-7; D tentatively reads TRBD1 or TRBD2 (5 bases each). The germline gives CDR1 MDHEN, CDR2 SYDVKM. The CDR3 has 14 amino acids. Trimming removed 6 bases from V and 3 bases from J, with 15 bases in between. In DNA, the CDR3 is TGTGCCAGCAGCACCCCGAATGGGGGCTACGAGCAGTACTTC. Translation gives CASSTPNGGYEQYF. Full variable domain (outside the CDR3, taken from reference TRBV28 and TRBJ2-7): DVKVTQSSRYLVKRTGEKVFLECVQDMDHENMFWYRQDPGLGLRLIYFSYDVKMKEKGDIPEGYSVSREKKERFSLILESASTNQTSMYLCASSTPNGGYEQYFGPGTRLTVT.

The count of this clone is one. The chain employs TRBV2 and TRBJ1-1, with D possibly matching TRBD1 (5 bases). There are 11 residues in the CDR3. Germline V gene lookup returns CDR1 SNHLY and CDR2 FYNNEI. Trimming pared 3 bases from V and 8 bases from J, leaving 7 bases between. The CDR3: CASSEAGEAFF. CDR3 nucleotides: TGTGCCAGCAGTGAGGCAGGGGAAGCTTTCTTT.

CDR3 sequence reads: CASSVAPGPSGNTIYF. The CDR3 region has the DNA TGTGCCAGCAGCGTAGCCCCGGGCCCATCTGGAAACACCATATATTTT. This chain connects TRBV9 to TRBJ1-3, with D unclear. Germline V gene lookup returns CDR1 SGDLS and CDR2 YYNGEE. V lost 0 bases, J lost 1 base, and 11 bases lay in between. There are 16 residues in the CDR3.

This chain's CDR3 is CASSLGGQGKGYTEAFF. In nucleotides, the CDR3 is TGCGCCAGCAGCTTGGGGGGACAGGGGAAAGGGTACACTGAAGCTTTCTTT. This rearrangement joins TRBV5-1 to TRBJ1-1; TRBD1 agrees at 10 bases. With 0 bases clipped from V and 3 bases from J, the junction kept 8 bases outside the gene matches. CDR3 length: 17 residues. Germline V gene lookup returns CDR1 SGHRS and CDR2 YFSETQ. The full variable domain, in which reference TRBV5-1 and TRBJ1-1 provide the parts outside the CDR3, is KAGVTQTPRYLIKTRGQQVTLSCSPISGHRSVSWYQQTPGQGLQFLFEYFSETQRNKGNFPGRFSGRQFSNSRSEMNVSTLELGDSALYLCASSLGGQGKGYTEAFFGQGTRLTVV.

The CDR3 bases are TGTGCCAGCAGCCAAGACTCCGGGACTAGCGCAGGGGATACGCAGTATTTT. This sequence encodes CASSQDSGTSAGDTQYF. J is TRBJ2-3 and V is TRBV4-2; 10 bases are shared with TRBD2. In germline, CDR1 is LGHNA, CDR2 YNFKEQ. Trimming took 0 bases from V and 6 from J; bases not matched to a gene: 9. The CDR3 runs to 17 residues.

J is TRBJ2-7 and V is TRBV21-1; TRBD1 is the table's D call and was not checked against the DNA. TRBV21-1 is a documented pseudogene. The CDR3 totals 14 residues. The CDR3 here is CASSPRDRTYEQYF. The CDR3 DNA reads TGTGCCAGCAGCCCTCGGGACAGAACCTACGAGCAGTACTTC.

This clone was found a few times. V gene TRBV25-1 combines with J gene TRBJ1-2, with D possibly matching TRBD1 (5 bases). V was cut by 1 base and J by 4 bases, with 10 bases left in between. This CDR3 has 14 residues. Germline V gene sequence: CDR1 MGHDK, CDR2 SYGVNS. The CDR3 DNA reads as TGTGCCAGCAGTGAATTGGGGGACGCCTATGGCTACACCTTC. It translates to CASSELGDAYGYTF.

This clone appeared a single time. V and J are TRBV15 and TRBJ1-5; unclear D gene. The germline CDR1 and CDR2 sequences are LNHNV and YYDKDF (reference sequence). The ends were cut back, 0 bases at V and 1 base at J, with 7 bases in the middle. The CDR3 length is 15 residues. CDR3 coding DNA: TGTGCCACCAGCAGAGAACGGCAGAGCAATCAGCCCCAGCATTTT. Its translation is CATSRERQSNQPQHF.

A single count supports this clone. The rearrangement joins TRBV21-1 to TRBJ1-5; TRBD1 is taken as the D call from the table, unchecked against the DNA. TRBV21-1 is labeled a pseudogene. This CDR3 has 19 amino acids. The CDR3 DNA is TGTGCCAGCAGCAAAGTCGGGACAGGGGGCTTTGACAGCAATCAGCCCCAGCATTTT. Translated, it gives CASSKVGTGGFDSNQPQHF.